This T cell receptor beta chain appears in the sequencing data of a study of T cell responses to AZD1222 COVID-19 vaccine (dated by TCRdb to the early 2020s). At the level of the whole study: Because spike-specific TCR depth and breadth did not differ between the two schedules, AZD1222 recipients who got a second dose at roughly 4 weeks were pooled with those who got a second dose at roughly 12 weeks. A total of about 240 trial participants underwent TCR sequencing, of whom some 210 received two doses of AZD1222 and some 25 received two doses of the MenACWY control vaccine. Enrollment into the trials was organized by age into subgroups of 18-55, 56-69 and 70-plus years, and those subgroups contained roughly 150, 30 and 60 TCR-sequenced participants, respectively. General findings and caveats noted by the study authors: Reportedly, close to half of the unique spike-specific TCRs recognized epitopes lying outside the regions that are mutated in the B.1.351 and B.1.1.7 variants. Because no samples from the day 14 peak response were available, repertoires could be characterized only after the peak T cell response. After two AZD1222 doses, both the breadth and the depth of spike-specific TCRs were significantly higher than at day 0 and than in MenACWY recipients. The 56-69-year group was small, and its depth increase did not reach significance, likely because of low power. Most participants were white British and females outnumbered males, and the authors suggested that clonal diversity may have been underestimated. Conclusions about previously exposed vaccinees are limited, since just a handful of AZD1222 recipients were seropositive for SARS-CoV-2 at baseline. The whole spike protein was spanned by vaccine-associated CD4 TCRs, and dominant responses were seen in regions 160-218 and 743-854.

The label giving this sample's time point can be read as: baseline before first vaccination. The vaccinee samples were drawn from two UK trials, COV001 and COV002, one of which was a single-blind randomized controlled phase 2/3 trial testing AZD1222 (ChAdOx1 nCoV-19) in healthy adults. For TCRbeta chain sequencing, PBMC samples were collected from trial participants at day 0 and at day 28 after the second dose. The CDR3, cysteine through phenylalanine, is 15 amino acids long. The only DNA kept is the CDR3, 45 bases in frame from the first base. Relative to germline, V is 5 bases shorter and J is 2 bases shorter, with 16 bases between their ends. From the germline V gene (reference sequence), CDR1 is SEHNR and CDR2 is FQNEAQ. The CDR3 regions of human TCRbeta chains were subjected to immunosequencing. As for how the authors treated the data: Repertoire TCRs were matched against a reference library of SARS-CoV-2-specific TCRs generated with the MIRA antigen-specificity platform. Breadth was defined as the fraction of unique TCRs that were SARS-CoV-2-associated, and depth was defined as the fraction of total T cells that were SARS-CoV-2-associated. Using the MIRA data, every spike-specific TCR was mapped to the spike region that the TCR reacted to and assigned to either a CD4 or a CD8 class. Log10-transformed breadth and depth values were compared by one-way ANOVA with Sidak's multiple comparisons tests. In its TCRdb copy, this immuneACCESS table keeps in-frame sequences only and misses some clones. Where compared with another copy, unresolved V genes explain less than half of these, and the others have no known cause. D and trimming come from the DNA, and the V and J calls and clone size come from that table. The sample table shows over 120,000 clones, and roughly 90% are seen once. The ten most abundant clones make up more than 3% of the sample.

Regarding this clone: Its antigen has not been determined. No base quality values were provided; no much bigger clone lies one nucleotide off.

The sample here was peripheral blood, taken on day 0 of AZD1222 vaccination. The sequence was obtained from an adult in good health. The chain joins TRBV7-9 to TRBJ2-7; the D region possibly corresponds to TRBD2 (6 bases align). The base sequence is TGTGCCAGCAGCACCTGGGCAGCGGGTACCTACGAGCAGTACTTC. Its coded protein is CASSTWAAGTYEQYF.